This entry describes one TCR beta chain. Its binding antigen is unknown. The record has no base qualities; no much larger clone is one base away. Library prep was done by 5' RACE. Sequencing used an Illumina HiSeq 2000. A universal primer binding site was introduced by template switching, and a unique molecular identifier was present in the final cDNA, enabling accurate counting of TCR cDNA molecules. Specific primers in the conserved constant-segment region were used to synthesize first-strand cDNA for the TCR alpha and beta chains. To control for contamination, every cDNA library was double barcoded, receiving both a SMART-Mk sample barcode and Illumina barcodes. TruSeq adapter sequences and Illumina sample barcodes were added in two successive PCR steps. Sequencing of the TCR alpha and beta cDNA libraries was done on the Illumina HiSeq platform using custom primers. Processing in the source paper ran as follows. Raw reads were processed with MiGEC to extract unique molecular identifiers, and MiXCR was used to determine CDR3 positions. For each individual, recombination models were inferred using an EM algorithm with the repgenHMM and IGoR tools. Shared clonotypes were analyzed with the tcR package in R, and sharing was normalized by the product of cloneset sizes. To study raw recombination free of thymic and clonal selection effects, out-of-frame nonproductive sequences were analyzed. The public reads were reprocessed in TCRdb via fastp at Q25 and MiXCR, keeping in-frame beta chains. Entries that share a CDR3 protein sequence are merged under the most common genes and DNA. TCRdb, not the original authors, processed these V and J calls. A total of under 250,000 distinct CDR3 sequences appear in this sample, approximately 7.8% of them only once. Of the sample, around 5% is held by the ten largest clones.

The data were taken from a study of identical twins listed by TCRdb under 2016. Background for the entire study: To test whether fetal clonotypes persist, the study used deep sequencing on TCR alpha and beta repertoires from monozygotic twins, unrelated adults of various ages, and cord blood. Replicate twin experiments were performed at different times using different library preparation protocols to rule out contamination.

Reading the germline V gene gives CDR1 MDHEN and CDR2 SYDVKM. The germline V end is reduced by 8 bases and the J end by 4 bases; junction bases left unmatched: 7. The CDR3 starts with the cysteine, ends with the valine, and has 14 residues. Kept here is only the CDR3 DNA, which spans 42 bases and is read in frame from base 1. Study-level results and caveats: Recombination models systematically underestimated out-of-frame TCR alpha sharing in monozygotic twins but agreed with sharing between unrelated individuals. Invariant T cells such as MAIT and iNKT could partly confound zero-insertion analyses, though diverse VJ usage argued against this for most clonotypes. Compared with coincidental sharing between unrelated individuals, out-of-frame TCR alpha sequences shared between twins showed an excess of sequences with low generation probability. Because the same donors could not be followed over many years, conclusions were based on cross-sectional statistical analysis. Fewer insertions were carried by abundant cord blood beta clonotypes, a similar but weaker trend appeared in young adult naive repertoires, and no such trend appeared in memory repertoires. The excess sharing between twins in beta out-of-frame sequences was weaker because fewer shared sequences reduced the signal-to-noise ratio.

Only healthy Caucasian donors were included. Three pairs of female monozygotic twins, all aged about 18 to 29 years, made up the twin cohort. Positive isolation kits from Invitrogen were used to isolate the CD4+ and CD8+ T cell populations. The data also belong to a second study, concerning yellow fever vaccine responses in identical twins. The second study's authors report: The authors reported that the T cell response to vaccination in identical twins appeared partly convergent and partly personalized. In identical twins, the study followed T cell clones that responded to the vaccine with precision.

The material sequenced was CD8+ T cells sorted from blood. This TCR was recovered from a woman aged 18 to 35 in good health. The sequence is built from TRBV28 and TRBJ2-7, and 11 junctional nucleotides match TRBD1. The CDR3 has the sequence CASRGTGGGYEQYV. The bases are TGTGCCAGCCGTGGGACAGGGGGTGGGTACGAGCAGTACGTC.